A single sample is the source of the 17 T cell receptor beta chains below, sequenced in a study of coeliac disease. Generated by immunoSEQ multiplex PCR, the TCRdb table keeps only in-frame clones and is missing some. The table has 8,000 to 10,000 clones, roughly 67% seen once. Sample: lamina propria lymphocytes from the gut. The receptors stem from a woman between 55 and 75 years old with celiac disease.

DNA for the CDR3: TGTGCCAGCAGTCCCCAGGGGGTCGTTCAGTACGAGCAGTACTTC. Translating it yields CASSPQGVVQYEQYF. The rearrangement links TRBV27 to TRBJ2-7; 7 nucleotides align to TRBD1. Germline values: CDR1 MNHEY, CDR2 SMNVEV (reference sequence). V lost 5 bases to trimming and J lost 4 bases; unmatched junction nucleotides: 11. The CDR3 consists of 15 residues.

This rearrangement joins TRBV2 to TRBJ1-2; a possible D gene is TRBD1 (5 bases). CDR1 and CDR2 from the germline V gene are SNHLY and FYNNEI. V was clipped by 9 bases and J by 5 bases, with 10 bases between them. This CDR3 spans 11 amino acids. The CDR3 DNA reads TGTGCCAGGGCGGACATGTATGGCTACACCTTC. It encodes CARADMYGYTF.

The rearrangement uses TRBV29-1 and TRBJ1-6, with D perhaps TRBD1 (5 bases). Trimming shortened V by 7 bases and J by 5 bases, and 15 bases separated the two germline ends. Germline CDR1 reads SQVTM; CDR2 reads ANQGSEA. This CDR3 has 14 residues. CDR3 DNA sequence: TGCAGCGCCAAGGGGACTGGAAATAATTCACCCCTCCACTTT. Encoded protein: CSAKGTGNNSPLHF.

This clone was counted a few times. The V and J genes are TRBV9 and TRBJ2-5; 12 nucleotides align to TRBD2. CDR1 is SGDLS and CDR2 is YYNGEE in the germline V gene. J gave up 5 bases and V 4 bases, and 9 bases lay outside the gene matches. CDR3 size: 16 residues. The CDR3: CASSPRLAGAGETQYF. CDR3 DNA: TGTGCCAGCAGCCCCAGACTAGCGGGGGCGGGGGAGACCCAGTACTTC.

This rearrangement joins TRBV5-1 to TRBJ1-2; D is unclear. The CDR3 totals 22 residues. The V end lost 3 bases, the J end lost 8 bases, and 41 bases lay between the germline ends. CDR1 is SGHRS, CDR2 YFSETQ, per germline. Here the CDR3 reads CASSSGRESWLLWPIDHEGYTF. The CDR3 coding sequence is TGCGCCAGCAGCTCCGGACGGGAATCATGGTTACTATGGCCCATCGATCATGAAGGCTACACCTTC.

This rearrangement joins TRBV13 to TRBJ2-7, with 10 bases that match TRBD2. This CDR3 contains 15 residues. Germline lookup yields CDR1 PRHDT and CDR2 FYEKMQ (reference sequence). The ends lost 4 bases at V and 7 bases at J; junction bases unmatched: 10. CDR3 coding DNA: TGTGCCAGCAGCTCGCTAGCGGGGGACCCGCGGGAGCAGTACTTC. It specifies CASSSLAGDPREQYF.

The V call is TRBV15, the J call TRBJ1-1, with D uncertain. The CDR3 extends over 14 amino acids. CDR1 is LNHNV, CDR2 YYDKDF, per germline (reference sequence). V was shortened by 0 bases and J by 4 bases, with 9 bases between the two germline ends. CDR3 sequence: CATSRDGRGTEAFF. CDR3 DNA: TGTGCCACCAGCAGAGACGGTCGCGGCACTGAAGCTTTCTTT.

The rearrangement uses TRBV6-1 and TRBJ2-7, with D possibly matching TRBD1 (6 bases). CDR1 and CDR2 from the germline V gene are MNHNS and SASEGT. Deletions cut 4 bases from V and 0 bases from J, with 10 bases between. This CDR3 contains 14 residues. The CDR3 loop reads CASSGQASSYEQYF. For the CDR3, the DNA is TGTGCCAGCAGTGGACAGGCCAGCTCCTACGAGCAGTACTTC.

The genes are TRBV6-1 and TRBJ2-7; 7 bases map to TRBD1. Per the germline V gene, CDR1 is MNHNS and CDR2 is SASEGT. The CDR3 has 15 residues. The trim removed 1 base at V and 5 bases at J, leaving 8 bases unmatched. CDR3 DNA: TGTGCCAGCAGTGAAGTTAAGGGGGCGGATAACGAGCAGTACTTC. Its protein product is CASSEVKGADNEQYF.

In regard to this clone: Its ends do not fully match the called genes, so a read error is possible. V gene TRBV18 combines with J gene TRBJ1-1, with 7 positions matching TRBD1. The CDR3 runs 12 residues. From germline, CDR1 is KGHSH and CDR2 LQKENI. The DNA for the CDR3 is TGTGCCAGCTCACACGGGGACAGCGAGTCCCTTTTT. Translated, it gives CASSHGDSESLF.

In DNA, the CDR3 is TGCGCCAGCGGCCAACTAGCGGGAGTCGAGAATGAGCAGTTCTTC. It yields the protein CASGQLAGVENEQFF. The chain joins TRBV5-1 to TRBJ2-1; 11 bases align to TRBD2. The V and J ends lost 7 bases and 7 bases, in that order; junction bases with no gene match: 10. The CDR3 has 15 residues. Germline V gene sequence: CDR1 SGHRS, CDR2 YFSETQ. Using reference TRBV5-1 and TRBJ2-1 for the parts outside the CDR3, the full variable domain is KAGVTQTPRYLIKTRGQQVTLSCSPISGHRSVSWYQQTPGQGLQFLFEYFSETQRNKGNFPGRFSGRQFSNSRSEMNVSTLELGDSALYLCASGQLAGVENEQFFGPGTRLTVL.

The chain has TRBV4-1 and TRBJ1-6, with D tentatively TRBD1 (6 bases). The length of the CDR3 is 13 residues. V lost 4 bases to trimming and J lost 16 bases, with 17 bases between them. From germline, CDR1 is MGHRA and CDR2 YSYEKL. CDR3: CASSPRGGQPLHF. The CDR3 DNA reads as TGCGCCAGCAGCCCACGGGGGGGCCAACCTCTCCACTTT.

This clone has a handful of counts. This chain connects TRBV28 to TRBJ2-4; weak D call: TRBD1 (7 bases). V was clipped by 2 bases and J by 2 bases, with 10 bases between them. Per the germline V gene, CDR1 is MDHEN and CDR2 is SYDVKM. This CDR3 has 15 residues. The CDR3 coding sequence is TGTGCCAGCAGTTTACAGGGGGGATCCAAAAACATTCAGTACTTC. It specifies CASSLQGGSKNIQYF. Full variable domain (missing parts from reference TRBV28 and TRBJ2-4): DVKVTQSSRYLVKRTGEKVFLECVQDMDHENMFWYRQDPGLGLRLIYFSYDVKMKEKGDIPEGYSVSREKKERFSLILESASTNQTSMYLCASSLQGGSKNIQYFGAGTRLSVL.

The chain has TRBV5-6 and TRBJ1-2; possibly TRBD1 for D (5 bases). The CDR3 spans 14 residues. V lost 4 bases and J lost 0, with 10 bases in between. Germline V gene data show CDR1 as SGHDT and CDR2 as YYEEEE. The CDR3 DNA follows: TGTGCCAGCAGCAGGGCAGGGACTAACTATGGCTACACCTTC. It translates to CASSRAGTNYGYTF.

This clone was counted between two and nine times. The chain uses TRBV27 and TRBJ1-6; D is perhaps TRBD1 (6 bases). V lost 3 bases and J lost 11, with 14 bases in between. The CDR3 runs to 14 residues. Germline V gives CDR1 MNHEY, CDR2 SMNVEV (reference sequence). CDR3 loop: CASSFGGEGTPLHF. The CDR3 DNA reads as TGTGCCAGCAGTTTTGGGGGCGAGGGAACACCCCTCCACTTT.

This sequence joins TRBV7-3 and TRBJ2-3, with D hard to call. V was clipped by 4 bases and J by 6 bases, with 11 bases between them. CDR1 and CDR2 from the germline V gene are SGHTA and FQGTGA. This CDR3 has 13 amino acids. The CDR3 DNA follows: TGTGCCAGCAGCTCATTCCCAGTCGATACGCAGTATTTT. Amino acids: CASSSFPVDTQYF.

The CDR3 coding sequence is TGTGCCATCAGCCATTCGGGGGGGTCGGAGACCCAGTACTTC. This encodes CAISHSGGSETQYF. The rearrangement uses TRBV10-3 and TRBJ2-5; 8 bases agree with TRBD2. The CDR3 is made up of 14 amino acids. The V gene's germline CDR1 is ENHRY and CDR2 SYGVKD. J gave up 5 bases and V 6 bases, and 8 bases lay outside the gene matches.